This T cell receptor beta chain was captured in a study of T-cell reconstitution after alpha-beta-depleted transplantation in children. This clonotype was picked up many times. Antigen unknown. Overall study findings and caveats: By about two months after transplant, alpha-beta T cells reportedly arose from several hundred graft clones that had expanded. Day-60 TCRbeta diversity that was high in some patients was derived from surviving recipient T cells and thymic progenitors. After one year, T-cell counts and TCRbeta diversity mostly came from new T cells.

Germline V gene lookup returns CDR1 MDHEN and CDR2 SYDVKM. This CDR3 comprises 14 residues. With V trimmed by 10 bases and J by 7 bases, 10 bases remained unmatched. Unique molecular identifiers were used in preparing the TCRbeta library. TCRdb analysed the PCR reads with MiXCR anew, one entry per CDR3 protein. The sample lists 490,000 or so distinct CDR3 sequences, 8% to 11% occurring once. The sequence derives from a child aged 2-15 years with inherited bone marrow failure, due to receive a stem cell transplant. The starting material was PBMCs, obtained before TCRalphabeta/CD19-depleted stem cell transplant. The gene calls are TRBV28 and TRBJ2-7, with 13 nucleotides matching TRBD2. The CDR3 coding sequence is TGTGCCACCGGGACTAGCGGGATAGCGGGTGAGCAGTACTTC. Amino acid sequence: CATGTSGIAGEQYF.